The 5 T cell receptor beta chains listed next were all sequenced from one sample in a study of cytomegalovirus exposure and HLA in healthy donors. Clones were read by immunoSEQ multiplex PCR, and TCRdb kept only the in-frame ones, dropping some. The table lists 90,000 to 110,000 clones, 70% to 90% of them singletons. What was sequenced was PBMCs. The receptors derive from a young woman in good health and CMV-seropositive.

V and J are TRBV11-2 and TRBJ2-5; D unresolved. The CDR3 contains 15 residues. Trimming took 1 base from V and 3 from J, leaving 12 bases between them. Per germline, CDR1 SGHAT and CDR2 FQNNGV. This CDR3 reads CASSLGGSDKETQYF. The DNA of the CDR3 is TGTGCCAGCAGCTTAGGTGGGTCTGACAAAGAGACCCAGTACTTC.

The rearrangement uses TRBV2 and TRBJ2-1, with TRBD2 as a possible D gene (6 bases). Germline-derived CDR1 and CDR2 are SNHLY and FYNNEI. CDR3 length equals 13 residues. V gave up 3 bases and J gave up 4 bases, with 7 bases separating them. The chain's CDR3 is CASSDGSYNEQFF. CDR3 DNA: TGTGCCAGCAGTGACGGGAGTTACAATGAGCAGTTCTTC.

The chain carries TRBV5-6 and TRBJ2-7; 9 bases align to TRBD1. This CDR3 contains 15 residues. The J segment lost 3 bases and the V segment lost 0 bases, leaving 4 bases of the junction unmatched. Germline V gives CDR1 SGHDT, CDR2 YYEEEE. For the CDR3, the DNA is TGTGCCAGCAGCTTGGTAGGGACAGGGTTCTACGAGCAGTACTTC. The encoded protein is CASSLVGTGFYEQYF.

V and J are TRBV2 and TRBJ2-5, with D maybe TRBD1 (6 bases). Germline-derived CDR1 and CDR2 are SNHLY and FYNNEI. With 2 bases removed from V and 9 bases from J, the gap between germline ends came to 16 bases. This CDR3 has 14 residues. CDR3 coding DNA: TGTGCCAGCAGTGAAACAGGGACCTCCATGGCCCAGTACTTC. Protein: CASSETGTSMAQYF.

The chain couples TRBV5-1 to TRBJ1-1; TRBD1 is a possible D gene (5 bases). This CDR3 region has 12 residues. Germline lookup yields CDR1 SGHRS and CDR2 YFSETQ. V gave up 2 bases and J gave up 7 bases, with 9 bases separating them. In DNA, the CDR3 is TGCGCCAGCAGCTTCTACGGGGGTGAAGCTTTCTTT. Translating gives CASSFYGGEAFF.